This note documents a single T cell receptor (beta chain) sequence. Its matching antigen is unknown. The V gene end was trimmed by 5 bases and the J gene end by 2 bases; junction bases not matched to a gene: 7. CDR3 length: 18 amino acids. Germline V gives CDR1 SGHDN, CDR2 FVKESK. Use of 60 Vbeta and 13 Jbeta primers characterized the PCR. Sequencing was performed with immunoSEQ multiplex PCR; in TCRdb, only in-frame clones are kept and a portion is missing. This sample has about 73,000 clones, with roughly 70% found just once. These data belong to a study of cytomegalovirus exposure and HLA in healthy donors. Overall study results and limits: A later analysis appeared to link common viral pathogens to several of the most significant clusters. Most TCR beta V segments were productive about 90% or about 30% of the time in an earlier analysis.

The V call is TRBV14, the J call TRBJ2-6; TRBD1 matches 12 bases. The receptor was derived from a man in his 70s in good health and CMV-seronegative. Sequencing was performed on PBMCs. Here the CDR3 reads CASSKGQGAPAGANVLTF. In DNA, the CDR3 is TGTGCCAGCAGCAAGGGACAGGGGGCGCCTGCTGGGGCCAACGTCCTGACTTTC.